The 15 T cell receptor beta chains presented below share a single source sample, sequenced in a study of cytomegalovirus exposure and HLA in healthy donors. Primers included in the PCR were 60 Vbeta and 13 Jbeta primers. Clones were sequenced by immunoSEQ multiplex PCR, and TCRdb holds only the in-frame ones, with some missing. Altogether some 130,000 clones are present, roughly 82% being singletons, with the ten largest covering about 2.5%. The source material was PBMCs. The receptor set was obtained from a man aged 45-65 years in good health and CMV-seronegative.

J is TRBJ2-7 and V is TRBV18, with TRBD1 matching 7 bases. The V gene end was trimmed by 6 bases and the J gene end by 2 bases; junction bases not matched to a gene: 4. The V gene's germline CDR1 is KGHSH and CDR2 LQKENI. CDR3 length: 13 amino acids. CDR3 protein: CASSFGTAYEQYF. In nucleotides, the CDR3 is TGTGCCAGCTCCTTCGGGACAGCCTACGAGCAGTACTTC.

The chain has TRBV2 and TRBJ1-1, with 8 bases identical to TRBD1. V lost 5 bases and J lost 0; bases outside the gene matches: 2. The CDR3 spans 14 residues. The germline V gene encodes CDR1 SNHLY and CDR2 FYNNEI. CDR3 coding DNA: TGTGCCAGCAGTTCGACAGGGGTGAACACTGAAGCTTTCTTT. Residues: CASSSTGVNTEAFF.

This clone was observed once. V gene TRBV7-9 combines with J gene TRBJ2-1; 9 bases are a match to TRBD2. V gave up 8 bases and J gave up 9 bases; unmatched junction bases: 11. Germline V gene lookup returns CDR1 SEHNR and CDR2 FQNEAQ (reference sequence). The CDR3 totals 14 residues. The CDR3 is CASAKSGGLGEQFF. For the CDR3, the DNA is TGTGCCAGCGCTAAAAGCGGGGGGCTGGGTGAGCAGTTCTTC.

This chain connects TRBV5-6 to TRBJ1-6; D may be TRBD1 (5 bases). Deletions cut 4 bases from V and 8 bases from J, with 10 bases between. The length of the CDR3 is 13 residues. Germline V CDR1 and CDR2: SGHDT, YYEEEE. The CDR3 DNA follows: TGTGCCAGCAGCATCGGGGGGGATTCACCCCTCCACTTT. Its protein product is CASSIGGDSPLHF. The complete variable domain, with remaining parts taken from reference TRBV5-6 and TRBJ1-6, reads DAGVTQSPTHLIKTRGQQVTLRCSPKSGHDTVSWYQQALGQGPQFIFQYYEEEERQRGNFPDRFSGHQFPNYSSELNVNALLLGDSALYLCASSIGGDSPLHFGNGTRLTVT.

This chain links TRBV27 with TRBJ2-7, with TRBD1 matching over 8 bases. This CDR3 comprises 16 residues. With V trimmed by 1 base and J by 2 bases, 7 bases remained unmatched. Germline V CDR1 and CDR2: MNHEY, SMNVEV (reference sequence). In DNA form, the CDR3 reads TGTGCCAGCAGTTTATGGGGAAGACAGGGGCCCTACGAGCAGTACTTC. Translation: CASSLWGRQGPYEQYF.

CDR3 DNA: TGTGCCAGCAGCTTGTTTTTGGGCAGGGATGGTGGCTACACCTTC. Its translation is CASSLFLGRDGGYTF. The gene calls are TRBV5-6 and TRBJ1-2; D may be TRBD1 (5 bases). This CDR3 has 15 residues. With 1 base removed from V and 7 bases from J, the gap between germline ends came to 17 bases. Germline V gene lookup returns CDR1 SGHDT and CDR2 YYEEEE.

The chain has TRBV5-1 and TRBJ1-5; 9 bases are a match to TRBD1. With V trimmed by 4 bases and J by 5 bases, 7 bases remained unmatched. Per germline, CDR1 SGHRS and CDR2 YFSETQ. This CDR3 has 15 residues. The DNA of the CDR3 is TGCGCCAGCAGCCTGGGACAGGGTGTTGATCAGCCCCAGCATTTT. Its translation: CASSLGQGVDQPQHF. Based on the CDR3 plus reference TRBV5-1 and TRBJ1-5, the full variable domain is KAGVTQTPRYLIKTRGQQVTLSCSPISGHRSVSWYQQTPGQGLQFLFEYFSETQRNKGNFPGRFSGRQFSNSRSEMNVSTLELGDSALYLCASSLGQGVDQPQHFGDGTRLSIL.

The rearrangement joins TRBV5-1 to TRBJ2-1; 7 bases agree with TRBD1. Trimming took 0 bases from V and 7 from J; bases not matched to a gene: 4. The CDR3 is made up of 14 amino acids. Germline-derived CDR1 and CDR2 are SGHRS and YFSETQ. The CDR3 DNA reads as TGCGCCAGCAGCTTGGGGACAGGATGGAATGAGCAGTTCTTC. It encodes CASSLGTGWNEQFF.

The rearrangement joins TRBV5-1 to TRBJ2-3; D gene ambiguous. CDR1 is SGHRS, CDR2 YFSETQ, per germline. V gave up 1 base and J gave up 1 base, with 13 bases separating them. CDR3 length: 16 amino acids. The CDR3 protein is CASSLLTTTGTDTQYF. For the CDR3, the DNA is TGCGCCAGCAGCTTGTTGACGACAACTGGCACAGATACGCAGTATTTT.

The chain employs TRBV6-6 and TRBJ2-7, with 12 nucleotides matching TRBD2. From germline, CDR1 is MNHNY and CDR2 SVGAGI (reference sequence). This CDR3 has 12 residues. Trimming cost V 6 bases and J 7 bases; bases outside gene matches: 1. The CDR3 DNA is TGTGCCAGCAGGACTAGCGGGGGAGAGCAGTACTTC. Translation: CASRTSGGEQYF.

The chain combines TRBV4-2 with TRBJ1-2, with D maybe TRBD1 (5 bases). Germline-derived CDR1 and CDR2 are LGHNA and YNFKEQ. This CDR3 has 15 residues. The germline V and J ends were trimmed by 2 bases and 2 bases, with 12 bases remaining between them. The CDR3 DNA reads as TGTGCCAGCAGCCAACTTAAGACAGTAAACTATGGCTACACCTTC. This gives the protein CASSQLKTVNYGYTF.

V and J are TRBV7-6 and TRBJ2-5, with D tentatively TRBD2 (5 bases). The germline V and J ends were trimmed by 3 bases and 5 bases, with 16 bases remaining between them. The CDR3 is 15 residues long. Germline CDR1 reads SGHVS; CDR2 reads FNYEAQ. The DNA of the CDR3 is TGTGCCAGCAGCTTGGGTCCGGGATATCAGGAGACCCAGTACTTC. This sequence encodes CASSLGPGYQETQYF.

The rearrangement joins TRBV7-6 to TRBJ1-1; no clear D. Germline CDR1 and CDR2: SGHVS and FNYEAQ. The CDR3 has 14 residues. Trimming shortened V by 4 bases and J by 4 bases, and 13 bases separated the two germline ends. The CDR3 region is CASSSSTGSTEAFF. Written as DNA, the CDR3 is TGTGCCAGCAGCTCGTCCACCGGGAGCACTGAAGCTTTCTTT.

The chain carries TRBV4-3 and TRBJ2-4; possible D gene TRBD1, 6 bases. This CDR3 region has 17 residues. Trimming took 1 base from V and 0 from J, leaving 13 bases between them. Per germline, CDR1 LGHNA and CDR2 YSLEER. In DNA, the CDR3 is TGCGCCAGCAGCCAAGCTCATTACAGGGAAGCCAAAAACATTCAGTACTTC. This codes for CASSQAHYREAKNIQYF.

The CDR3 is CARRDWNYGYTF. The DNA of the CDR3 is TGTGCCAGGCGGGACTGGAACTATGGCTACACCTTC. The chain joins TRBV6-1 to TRBJ1-2; possible D gene TRBD1, 5 bases. Looked up from germline, CDR1 is MNHNS and CDR2 is SASEGT. This CDR3 region has 12 residues. Trimming removed 9 bases at V and 2 bases at J, with 10 bases between.